This is a list of T cell receptor beta chains from one sample in a study of STAT3 mutations in large granular lymphocyte leukemia. Using immunoSEQ multiplex PCR, the repertoire was profiled, and TCRdb retains in-frame clones only, with some absent. The sample shows about 42,000 clones, roughly 81% of them seen only once. Input material: PBMCs. The receptor source for this set is a human donor with T large granular lymphocyte leukemia. Some clones in this sample may be carry-over from other donors' samples. CDR3s include the opening cysteine and the closing phenylalanine or tryptophan. D genes are given only for firm matches. Clone size is not always given. Where it is, it says once, few, many or a class for expanded clones.

cdr3_nt	cdr3_aa	v_call	j_call	d_call	clone_size
TGTGCCAGCAGCTTGTCTACAGCCCAGGGTGTTGAAAAACTGTTTTTT	CASSLSTAQGVEKLFF	TRBV5-4	TRBJ1-4	NA	NA
TGCGCCAGCAGCTTGGACAGGGGCAACACCGGGGAGCTGTTTTTT	CASSLDRGNTGELFF	TRBV5-1	TRBJ2-2	TRBD1	NA
TGTGCCAGCTCACCACCTACTGGTAATTCACCCCTCCACTTT	CASSPPTGNSPLHF	TRBV18	TRBJ1-6	NA	NA
TGCGCCAGCAGCTTGGGTGCAGCAAACACCGGGGAGCTGTTTTTT	CASSLGAANTGELFF	TRBV5-1	TRBJ2-2	NA	once
TGTGCCAGCAGCGGACTAGCGGGGGGGCAAGATACGCAGTATTTT	CASSGLAGGQDTQYF	TRBV5-5	TRBJ2-3	TRBD2	NA
TGTGCCAGTGGAGGGGTAGATCAGCCCCAGCATTTT	CASGGVDQPQHF	TRBV2	TRBJ1-5	NA	NA
TGTGCCAGTATGGACTGGGGACTTAACACCGGGGAGCTGTTTTTT	CASMDWGLNTGELFF	TRBV19	TRBJ2-2	NA	NA
TGTGCCAGCAGTCATCGGCAGATCGGGACTAATGAAAAACTGTTTTTT	CASSHRQIGTNEKLFF	TRBV28	TRBJ1-4	NA	NA
TGTGCCAGCAGCTTTCGGGGTGGCACAGATACGCAGTATTTT	CASSFRGGTDTQYF	TRBV5-6	TRBJ2-3	NA	NA
TGTGCCAGTAGTCCCAGGGTCCTTTATAGCAATCAGCCCCAGCATTTT	CASSPRVLYSNQPQHF	TRBV19	TRBJ1-5	NA	NA
TGTGCCAGCAGTTTGGGGGCTAGCAACACCGGGGAGCTGTTTTTT	CASSLGASNTGELFF	TRBV28	TRBJ2-2	NA	once
TGTGCCAGCAGCTATGAGAGGGGGGTAATGAACACTGAAGCTTTCTTT	CASSYERGVMNTEAFF	TRBV2	TRBJ1-1	NA	NA
TGTGCCAGCTCACCACCTCCGGGACAGGGAAGAACTAATGAAAAACTGTTTTTT	CASSPPPGQGRTNEKLFF	TRBV18	TRBJ1-4	TRBD1	NA
TGTGCCAGCAGCACAGCTTCGGCGGGGACCCAGTACTTC	CASSTASAGTQYF	TRBV5-6	TRBJ2-5	NA	NA
TGTGCCAGCAGCCTTGGGACTAGCGATGAGCAGTTCTTC	CASSLGTSDEQFF	TRBV4-2	TRBJ2-1	TRBD2	once
TGTGCCAGCAGCCCCGGGACTAGCGGGGGGGCCGGGGAGCTGTTTTTT	CASSPGTSGGAGELFF	TRBV28	TRBJ2-2	TRBD2	NA
TGTGCCAGCAGTACGACGTCCACAGGTGATACGCAGTATTTT	CASSTTSTGDTQYF	TRBV6-6	TRBJ2-3	NA	NA
TGTGCCAGCAGCGCTTGGGTGCTAGCGTACACAGATACGCAGTATTTT	CASSAWVLAYTDTQYF	TRBV9	TRBJ2-3	NA	NA
TGTGCCAGCAGGGCCGGGACACAAAATAATTCACCCCTCCACTTT	CASRAGTQNNSPLHF	TRBV25-1	TRBJ1-6	NA	few
TGTGCCAGCAGTAGCCCCCCTGAAGCTTTCTTT	CASSSPPEAFF	TRBV6-5	TRBJ1-1	NA	NA
TGTGCCAGCAGCTTAAGCGGGGGGGCCGGAAATGAGCAGTTCTTC	CASSLSGGAGNEQFF	TRBV11-2	TRBJ2-1	TRBD2	once
TGTGCCAGCAGTGAATTTTGGGGCCACACGGTCGGGGCCAACGTCCTGACTTTC	CASSEFWGHTVGANVLTF	TRBV6-1	TRBJ2-6	NA	once
TGTGCCAGCAGCTACCCGGGACAGGGATCCTACGAGCAGTACTTC	CASSYPGQGSYEQYF	TRBV7-2	TRBJ2-7	TRBD1	once
TGTGCCAGTAGTATAGGTCGGGGAAGGAACACCGGGGAGCTGTTTTTT	CASSIGRGRNTGELFF	TRBV19	TRBJ2-2	NA	NA
TGTGCCAGTGGCAGTGGGGGCAAACTCAATGAAAAACTGTTTTTT	CASGSGGKLNEKLFF	TRBV19	TRBJ1-4	NA	NA
TGTGCCAGCAGTCCTCATCAGGGACTAAGCTCCTATAATTCACCCCTCCACTTT	CASSPHQGLSSYNSPLHF	TRBV28	TRBJ1-6	NA	NA
TGTGCCTGGATCCAGGACAGCAAGAACACTGAAGCTTTCTTT	CAWIQDSKNTEAFF	TRBV30	TRBJ1-1	NA	NA
TGCAGTGGAGGGTTCGCTGAAGCTTTCTTT	CSGGFAEAFF	TRBV20-1	TRBJ1-1	NA	NA
TGTGCCAGTAGAGGGAGGACAGATCAGCCCCAGCATTTT	CASRGRTDQPQHF	TRBV19	TRBJ1-5	NA	NA
TGCAGCGTTTGGGGGGGGACAGAGGGCACAGATACGCAGTATTTT	CSVWGGTEGTDTQYF	TRBV29-1	TRBJ2-3	NA	NA
TGTGCCAGCAGCTACGGGACAGCAACCTACGAGCAGTACTTC	CASSYGTATYEQYF	TRBV7-9	TRBJ2-7	TRBD1	once
TGTGCCAGCAGCTTATACTCGGGGGGCAGGAACACTGAAGCTTTCTTT	CASSLYSGGRNTEAFF	TRBV11-3	TRBJ1-1	NA	NA
TGCGCCAGCAGCTTCGGACAGCGGAACACTGAAGCTTTCTTT	CASSFGQRNTEAFF	TRBV5-1	TRBJ1-1	NA	NA
TGTGCCATCAGTGTTGCACCCCAAGAGACCCAGTACTTC	CAISVAPQETQYF	TRBV10-3	TRBJ2-5	NA	NA
TGTGCCAGCTCACCCTCGGGGGGGGCTAGGGCAGATACGCAGTATTTT	CASSPSGGARADTQYF	TRBV18	TRBJ2-3	TRBD2	NA
TGTGCCAGCAGGGGACAGGCGGGTTCTGGGGATACGCAGTATTTT	CASRGQAGSGDTQYF	TRBV2	TRBJ2-3	TRBD1	NA
TGTGCCAGCTCACCACCGACCCACACGAAAGGGGGGACACCCCTCCACTTT	CASSPPTHTKGGTPLHF	TRBV18	TRBJ1-6	NA	few
TGTGCCAGCAGCTTACAGGGGGGAGGCACCGGGGAGCTGTTTTTT	CASSLQGGGTGELFF	TRBV7-2	TRBJ2-2	NA	NA
TGTGCCAGCTCACGCCAGGGCAGCGGCTACACCTTC	CASSRQGSGYTF	TRBV18	TRBJ1-2	NA	NA
TGTGCCAGTAGTATTGGGTCCGCCTATGGCTACACCTTC	CASSIGSAYGYTF	TRBV19	TRBJ1-2	NA	once